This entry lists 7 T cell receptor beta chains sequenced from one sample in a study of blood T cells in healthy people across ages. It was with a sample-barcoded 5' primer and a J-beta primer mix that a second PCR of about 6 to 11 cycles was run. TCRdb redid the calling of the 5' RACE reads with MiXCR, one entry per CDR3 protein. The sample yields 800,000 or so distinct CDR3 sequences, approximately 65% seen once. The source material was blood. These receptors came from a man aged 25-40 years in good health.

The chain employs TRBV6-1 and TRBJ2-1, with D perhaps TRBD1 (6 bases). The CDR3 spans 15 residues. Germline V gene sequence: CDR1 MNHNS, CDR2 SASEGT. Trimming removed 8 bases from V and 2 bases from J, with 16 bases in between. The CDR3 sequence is CASHIGNRAYNEQFF. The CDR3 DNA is TGTGCCAGCCACATCGGTAACAGGGCCTACAATGAGCAGTTCTTC.

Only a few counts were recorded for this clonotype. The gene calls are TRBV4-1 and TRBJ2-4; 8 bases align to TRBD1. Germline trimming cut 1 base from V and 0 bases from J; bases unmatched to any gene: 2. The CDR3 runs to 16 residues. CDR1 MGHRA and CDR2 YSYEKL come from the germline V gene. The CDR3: CASSQGQGTAKNIQYF. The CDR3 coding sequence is TGCGCCAGCAGCCAAGGACAGGGGACAGCCAAAAACATTCAGTACTTC.

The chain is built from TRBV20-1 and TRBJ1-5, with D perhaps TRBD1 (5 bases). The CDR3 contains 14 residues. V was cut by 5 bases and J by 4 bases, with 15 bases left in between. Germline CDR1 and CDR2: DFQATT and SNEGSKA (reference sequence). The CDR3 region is CSAPSRGPNQPQHF. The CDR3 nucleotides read TGCAGTGCTCCTTCTCGGGGCCCTAATCAGCCCCAGCATTTT.

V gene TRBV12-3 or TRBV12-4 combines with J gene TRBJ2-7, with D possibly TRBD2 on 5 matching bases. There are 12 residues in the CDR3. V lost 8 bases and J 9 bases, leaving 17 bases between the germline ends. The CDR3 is CASAIAPLWQYF. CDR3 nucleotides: TGTGCCAGCGCTATAGCGCCCTTGTGGCAGTACTTC.

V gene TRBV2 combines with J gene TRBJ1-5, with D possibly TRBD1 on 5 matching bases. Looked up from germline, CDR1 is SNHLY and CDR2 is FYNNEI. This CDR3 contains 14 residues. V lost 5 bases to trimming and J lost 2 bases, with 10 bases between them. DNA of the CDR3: TGTGCCAGCAGTTCCAGGGTAGGCAATCAGCCCCAGCATTTT. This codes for CASSSRVGNQPQHF.

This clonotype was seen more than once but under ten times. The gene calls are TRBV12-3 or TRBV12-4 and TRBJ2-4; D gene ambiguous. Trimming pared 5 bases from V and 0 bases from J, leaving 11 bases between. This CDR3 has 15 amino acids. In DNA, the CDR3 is TGTGCCAGCAGTCACGACATTCTAGCCAAAAACATTCAGTACTTC. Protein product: CASSHDILAKNIQYF.

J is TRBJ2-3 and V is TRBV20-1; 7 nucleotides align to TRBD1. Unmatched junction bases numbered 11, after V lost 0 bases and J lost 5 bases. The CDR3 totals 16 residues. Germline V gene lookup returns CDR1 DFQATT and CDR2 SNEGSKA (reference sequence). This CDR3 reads CSARDGRGGRRDTQYF. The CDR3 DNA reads TGCAGTGCTAGAGATGGACGAGGGGGCCGGAGAGATACGCAGTATTTT.